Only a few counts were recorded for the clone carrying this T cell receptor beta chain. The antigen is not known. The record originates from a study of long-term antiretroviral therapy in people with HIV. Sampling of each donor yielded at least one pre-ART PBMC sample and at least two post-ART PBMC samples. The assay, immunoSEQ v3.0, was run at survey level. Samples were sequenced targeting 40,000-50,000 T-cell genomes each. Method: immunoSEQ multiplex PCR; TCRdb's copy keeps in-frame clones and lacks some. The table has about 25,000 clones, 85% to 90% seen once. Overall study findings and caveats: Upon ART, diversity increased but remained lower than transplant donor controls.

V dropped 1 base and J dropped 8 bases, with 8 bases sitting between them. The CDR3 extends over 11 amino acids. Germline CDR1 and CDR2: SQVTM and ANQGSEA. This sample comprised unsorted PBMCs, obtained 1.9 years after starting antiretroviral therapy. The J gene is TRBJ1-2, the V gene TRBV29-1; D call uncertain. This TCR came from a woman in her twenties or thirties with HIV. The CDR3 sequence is CSVEVLSGYTF. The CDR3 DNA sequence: TGCAGCGTTGAAGTCCTGAGCGGCTACACCTTC.